Below are 25 T cell receptor beta chains sequenced from a single sample in a study of T cell repertoires in cytomegalovirus infection. These receptors' targets are unknown. MiXCR was run by TCRdb on the reads, yielding one entry per CDR3 protein. The sample consists of hundreds of thousands of distinct CDR3 sequences, around 32% of them appearing once. The specimen comprised cultured PBMCs, sampled from culture after CMV antigen stimulation. The receptor source for this set is a human donor in good health (CMV status not recorded). Some clones in this sample may be carry-over from other donors' samples.

This rearrangement joins TRBV27 to TRBJ2-7; no clear D. Germline V gene data show CDR1 as MNHEY and CDR2 as SMNVEV (reference sequence). Trimming pared 0 bases from V and 3 bases from J, leaving 6 bases between. This CDR3 is built from 13 residues. The CDR3 DNA is TGTGCCAGCAGTTTATCGAGCCACTACGAGCAGTACTTC. Its translation is CASSLSSHYEQYF.

The table lists this clonotype with many counts. V and J are TRBV19 and TRBJ1-1; the D gene is possibly TRBD1 (5 bases). The length of the CDR3 is 14 residues. CDR1 is LNHDA, CDR2 SQIVND, per germline (reference sequence). V was pared by 5 bases and J by 0 bases, with 10 bases between. CDR3 in DNA: TGTGCCAGTAGTCCACGGGACTTGAACACTGAAGCTTTCTTT. It is translated as CASSPRDLNTEAFF.

This clonotype was picked up a small number of times. This rearrangement joins TRBV5-4 to TRBJ1-2, with D possibly being TRBD1 (6 bases). The CDR3 is made up of 13 amino acids. Between the trimmed V and J ends, which lost 4 bases and 5 bases, there was a span of 12 bases. Germline V CDR1 and CDR2: SGHNT, YYREEE (reference sequence). CDR3 residues: CASSQGYRYGYTF. CDR3 in DNA: TGTGCCAGCAGCCAGGGGTATAGGTATGGCTACACCTTC.

This clonotype occurred many times. This chain links TRBV7-2 with TRBJ2-7; 9 bases agree with TRBD2. This CDR3 has 14 amino acids. The V and J ends lost 4 bases and 6 bases, in that order; junction bases with no gene match: 7. CDR1 is SGHTA and CDR2 is FQGNSA in the germline V gene. CDR3 coding DNA: TGTGCCAGCAGCTGGCGGGGGGGCCCAAGCGAGCAGTACTTC. Amino acids: CASSWRGGPSEQYF.

This chain's CDR3 is CASSVVRDSFTEAFF. CDR3 nucleotide sequence: TGTGCCAGCAGCGTCGTTCGGGACAGTTTCACTGAAGCTTTCTTT. The chain recombines TRBV7-2 with TRBJ1-1, with 7 positions matching TRBD1. Trimming cost V 5 bases and J 4 bases; bases outside gene matches: 10. Germline V gene data show CDR1 as SGHTA and CDR2 as FQGNSA. CDR3 length: 15 residues.

The chain carries TRBV5-6 and TRBJ1-2; D is unclear. This CDR3 is built from 12 residues. Looked up from germline, CDR1 is SGHDT and CDR2 is YYEEEE. V gave up 4 bases and J gave up 4 bases, with 8 bases separating them. CDR3 residues: CASSPFGYGYTF. The CDR3 nucleotides are TGTGCCAGCAGCCCGTTTGGCTATGGCTACACCTTC.

This chain joins TRBV20-1 and TRBJ2-3, with 7 nucleotides matching TRBD2. CDR3 length: 17 residues. V lost 0 bases to trimming and J lost 1 base; unmatched junction nucleotides: 10. Germline V gene data show CDR1 as DFQATT and CDR2 as SNEGSKA (reference sequence). The CDR3 is CSARDPAGVRGTDTQYF. In DNA form, the CDR3 reads TGCAGTGCTAGAGATCCGGCGGGGGTGCGCGGCACAGATACGCAGTATTTT.

About this clonotype: The junction differs from germline at one of its ends, possibly a read error. The rearrangement joins TRBV5-3 to TRBJ2-7; TRBD2 matches at 9 bases. TRBV5-3 is known as an ORF, though its function is uncertain. The CDR3 length is 16 residues. The CDR3 loop reads CASSSPQGGGAYEQYF. CDR3 nucleotide sequence: TGTGCCAGCAGCTCGCCCCAGGGCGGGGGGGCATACGAGCAGTACTTC.

This clonotype has a handful of counts. The rearrangement links TRBV7-6 to TRBJ2-7, with 12 positions matching TRBD1. With V trimmed by 3 bases and J by 6 bases, 3 bases remained unmatched. Germline values: CDR1 SGHVS, CDR2 FNYEAQ. There are 14 residues in the CDR3. This CDR3 is CASSLGTGGGEQYF. The CDR3 nucleotides are TGTGCCAGCAGCTTGGGGACAGGGGGCGGCGAGCAGTACTTC.

This clonotype has a handful of counts. The CDR3 loop is CASSLFVRNGVYNEQFF. The CDR3 coding sequence is TGTGCCAGCAGTTTATTCGTCCGGAACGGGGTCTACAATGAGCAGTTCTTC. The chain employs TRBV28 and TRBJ2-1; perhaps TRBD2 as D (5 bases). In germline, CDR1 is MDHEN, CDR2 SYDVKM. The CDR3 is 17 amino acids. Trimming left V 1 base short and J 3 bases short, with 16 bases between.

This clonotype has just a few counts. This chain connects TRBV2 to TRBJ2-1, with D maybe TRBD2 (5 bases). Trimming removed 4 bases from V and 0 bases from J, with 16 bases in between. The germline V gene encodes CDR1 SNHLY and CDR2 FYNNEI. This CDR3 region has 17 residues. CDR3 region: CASSGKRIPSSYNEQFF. The CDR3 nucleotides read TGTGCCAGCAGTGGAAAGCGGATACCAAGCTCCTACAATGAGCAGTTCTTC.

This clonotype occurred a few times. This chain uses TRBV6-2 or TRBV6-3 with TRBJ1-2; D uncertain. Germline loops: CDR1 MNHEY, CDR2 SVGEGT. The CDR3 has 13 residues. V was clipped by 2 bases and J by 3 bases, with 7 bases between them. CDR3 coding DNA: TGTGCCAGCAGTTACGGACCTTACTATGGCTACACCTTC. Translation gives CASSYGPYYGYTF.

This clonotype was seen only a few times. The chain has TRBV10-3 and TRBJ2-3; weak D call: TRBD2 (7 bases). CDR1 is ENHRY and CDR2 is SYGVKD in the germline V gene. V was pared by 4 bases and J by 3 bases, with 17 bases between. This CDR3 is built from 16 residues. The CDR3 protein is CAISGRAGAQTDTQYF. CDR3 nucleotide sequence: TGTGCCATCAGTGGTCGGGCGGGGGCTCAGACAGATACGCAGTATTTT.

This clonotype was counted only a few times. V usage is TRBV7-9 and J usage is TRBJ2-5; TRBD2 matches 9 bases. V dropped 4 bases and J dropped 4; count of bases not matched to a gene: 10. CDR3 size: 16 residues. Germline lookup yields CDR1 SEHNR and CDR2 FQNEAQ (reference sequence). The CDR3 sequence is CASSWGLVAGAETQYF. CDR3 coding DNA: TGTGCCAGCAGCTGGGGTTTGGTAGCGGGAGCAGAGACCCAGTACTTC.

The rearrangement links TRBV19 to TRBJ1-5; 10 bases fit TRBD1. Germline V CDR1 and CDR2: LNHDA, SQIVND (reference sequence). The CDR3 is made up of 16 amino acids. The V gene end was trimmed by 5 bases and the J gene end by 6 bases; junction bases not matched to a gene: 10. The CDR3 nucleotides read TGTGCCAGTAGTCCTAGGCGACAGGGGGCAGGTCAGCCCCAGCATTTT. Its protein is CASSPRRQGAGQPQHF.

The rearrangement joins TRBV7-8 to TRBJ2-6; D gene unclear. The CDR3 extends over 16 amino acids. Looked up from germline, CDR1 is SGHVS and CDR2 is FQNEAQ. V was pared by 5 bases and J by 4 bases, with 15 bases between. CDR3 sequence reads: CASSPTRVSGANVLTF. The CDR3 DNA is TGTGCCAGCAGCCCCACCCGGGTTTCGGGGGCCAACGTCCTGACTTTC.

The rearrangement uses TRBV7-6 and TRBJ2-1, with 9 bases lining up with TRBD2. Trimming cost V 4 bases and J 1 base; bases outside gene matches: 20. The length of the CDR3 is 21 residues. CDR1 is SGHVS, CDR2 FNYEAQ, per germline. The CDR3: CASSSTIDRIPSGTSYNEQFF. CDR3 coding DNA: TGTGCCAGCAGCTCAACCATAGACAGGATCCCTAGCGGGACATCCTACAATGAGCAGTTCTTC. Filled out from reference TRBV7-6 and TRBJ2-1, the complete variable domain reads GAGVSQSPRYKVTKRGQDVALRCDPISGHVSLYWYRQALGQGPEFLTYFNYEAQQDKSGLPNDRFSAERPEGSISTLTIQRTEQRDSAMYRCASSSTIDRIPSGTSYNEQFFGPGTRLTVL.

The chain recombines TRBV20-1 with TRBJ1-5; D may be TRBD1 (5 bases). CDR1 is DFQATT and CDR2 is SNEGSKA in the germline V gene (reference sequence). This CDR3 has 13 residues. V was trimmed by 7 bases and J by 6 bases, leaving 16 bases between them. This CDR3 reads CSGIALRGQPQHF. CDR3 DNA: TGCAGTGGGATTGCCTTAAGGGGTCAGCCCCAGCATTTT.

The CDR3 DNA reads as TGTGCCAGCATGTTCAGGGATCGGACTGAAGCTTTCTTT. This encodes CASMFRDRTEAFF. The chain is built from TRBV28 and TRBJ1-1; D perhaps matches TRBD1 (5 bases). The CDR3 sequence is 13 residues long. Per germline, CDR1 MDHEN and CDR2 SYDVKM. Deletions cut 7 bases from V and 5 bases from J, with 14 bases between.

DNA of the CDR3: TGTGCCAGCAGTAAGCTAATCACTAGCACAGATACGCAGTATTTT. Its protein is CASSKLITSTDTQYF. The chain has TRBV2 and TRBJ2-3, with D unclear. In germline, CDR1 is SNHLY, CDR2 FYNNEI. The germline V and J ends were trimmed by 5 bases and 0 bases, with 12 bases remaining between them. The CDR3 covers 15 residues.

This clonotype turned up a few times. The rearrangement joins TRBV7-2 to TRBJ1-4; a weak D match, TRBD1 (5 bases). Trimming removed 1 base from V and 8 bases from J, with 20 bases in between. This CDR3 is built from 17 residues. The germline CDR1 and CDR2 sequences are SGHTA and FQGNSA. Written as DNA, the CDR3 is TGTGCCAGCAGCTTAGAACCCCGACAGTGGATTACCGAAAAACTGTTTTTT. Its protein product is CASSLEPRQWITEKLFF.

The chain is built from TRBV2 and TRBJ2-1; D is possibly TRBD1 or TRBD2 (5 bases each). This CDR3 is 13 amino acids long. From germline, CDR1 is SNHLY and CDR2 FYNNEI. Trimming took off 4 bases at V and 6 bases at J, with 10 bases between the two ends. CDR3 nucleotide sequence: TGTGCCAGCAGTGGGGACCTCGGCAATGAGCAGTTCTTC. Residues: CASSGDLGNEQFF.

This clonotype appeared a few times. The chain has TRBV7-2 and TRBJ2-3; D remains unclear. The germline CDR1 and CDR2 sequences are SGHTA and FQGNSA. The CDR3 contains 11 residues. Trimming shortened V by 2 bases and J by 11 bases, and 8 bases separated the two germline ends. CDR3 in DNA: TGTGCCAGCAGCTTATTTGCGAAGCAGTATTTT. Translation gives CASSLFAKQYF.

The rearrangement uses TRBV2 and TRBJ1-3; D unresolved. Germline values: CDR1 SNHLY, CDR2 FYNNEI. This CDR3 has 12 amino acids. Trimming removed 6 bases at V and 2 bases at J, with 5 bases between. Written as DNA, the CDR3 is TGTGCCAGCAGGTACACTGGAAACACCATATATTTT. Translation gives CASRYTGNTIYF.

The V call is TRBV11-2, the J call TRBJ1-2; 8 bases are shared with TRBD1. There are 17 residues in the CDR3. From germline, CDR1 is SGHAT and CDR2 FQNNGV. The J segment lost 4 bases and the V segment lost 3 bases, leaving 13 bases of the junction unmatched. The CDR3 sequence is CASSLGTGGRVSYGYTF. CDR3 bases: TGTGCCAGCAGCTTGGGGACAGGAGGGCGAGTTAGCTATGGCTACACCTTC.